The rows below give T cell receptor beta chains drawn from one sample of a study of T cell responses to AZD1222 COVID-19 vaccine. TCRdb keeps only in-frame clones here, not all; method: immunoSEQ multiplex PCR. Of approximately 150,000 clones in the sample, under 95% were seen once. Sample: peripheral blood, taken on day 0 of MenACWY control vaccination. Receptors were obtained from an adult in good health. Each CDR3 is given with its conserved first and last residue.

cdr3_length: 14
j_call: TRBJ1-2
v_call: TRBV11-1
cdr3_aa: CASSNHLRQGGYTF

cdr3_length: 13
j_call: TRBJ1-1
v_call: TRBV5-1
cdr3_aa: CASSLTANTEAFF

cdr3_length: 13
j_call: TRBJ1-1
v_call: TRBV10-3
cdr3_aa: CAIRWTLDTEAFF

cdr3_length: 16
j_call: TRBJ2-7
v_call: TRBV29-1
cdr3_aa: CSVKAPGLAGVYEQYF

cdr3_length: 13
j_call: TRBJ2-7
v_call: TRBV11-1
cdr3_aa: CASTDWTISEQYF

cdr3_length: 18
j_call: TRBJ1-5
v_call: TRBV30
cdr3_aa: CAWDRGGGGRGSNQPQHF

cdr3_length: 15
j_call: TRBJ2-1
v_call: TRBV19
cdr3_aa: CASSTLAGVNNEQFF

cdr3_length: 15
j_call: TRBJ2-1
v_call: TRBV5-1
cdr3_aa: CASSELQGADNEQFF

cdr3_length: 18
j_call: TRBJ1-1
v_call: TRBV10-3
cdr3_aa: CAISESKGTGTGNTEAFF

cdr3_length: 15
j_call: TRBJ2-6
v_call: TRBV2
cdr3_aa: CASSEMIGPYNVLTF

cdr3_length: 16
j_call: TRBJ2-1
v_call: TRBV7-7
cdr3_aa: CASSPGAASSYNEQFF

cdr3_length: 14
j_call: TRBJ2-2
v_call: TRBV19
cdr3_aa: CATGGQGVTGELFF

cdr3_length: 13
j_call: TRBJ2-1
v_call: TRBV14
cdr3_aa: CASSQQYDNEQFF

cdr3_length: 13
j_call: TRBJ2-2
v_call: TRBV6-5
cdr3_aa: CASRPGDTGELFF

cdr3_length: 13
j_call: TRBJ1-2
v_call: TRBV6-5
cdr3_aa: CASSPGDNYGYTF

cdr3_length: 14
j_call: TRBJ2-3
v_call: TRBV2
cdr3_aa: CASNVGLAGDTQYF

cdr3_length: 12
j_call: TRBJ1-2
v_call: TRBV30
cdr3_aa: CALEGGGYGYTF

cdr3_length: 10
j_call: TRBJ2-7
v_call: TRBV2
cdr3_aa: CASREYEQYF

cdr3_length: 12
j_call: TRBJ2-3
v_call: TRBV20-1
cdr3_aa: CSASKGTDTQYF

cdr3_length: 17
j_call: TRBJ1-2
v_call: TRBV18
cdr3_aa: CASSPILQGAALYGYTF

cdr3_length: 15
j_call: TRBJ2-3
v_call: TRBV24-1
cdr3_aa: CATSDARTSTDTQYF

cdr3_length: 15
j_call: TRBJ1-6
v_call: TRBV19
cdr3_aa: CASTAGSSYNSPLHF

cdr3_length: 15
j_call: TRBJ2-7
v_call: TRBV5-1
cdr3_aa: CASSPYTSGSYEQYF

cdr3_length: 13
j_call: TRBJ1-1
v_call: TRBV6-5
cdr3_aa: CASRGHLNTEAFF

cdr3_length: 14
j_call: TRBJ1-1
v_call: TRBV5-1
cdr3_aa: CASSHGTENTEAFF

cdr3_length: 12
j_call: TRBJ1-1
v_call: TRBV2
cdr3_aa: CASRDENTEAFF

cdr3_length: 17
j_call: TRBJ2-1
v_call: TRBV7-8
cdr3_aa: CASSLRTSGRADNEQFF

cdr3_length: 14
j_call: TRBJ1-2
v_call: TRBV7-2
cdr3_aa: CASSTEGRGSGYTF

cdr3_length: 20
j_call: TRBJ2-1
v_call: TRBV9
cdr3_aa: CASSVSLRTGGVLKHDEQFF

cdr3_length: 14
j_call: TRBJ1-5
v_call: TRBV28
cdr3_aa: CASSSTLGNQPQHF

cdr3_length: 15
j_call: TRBJ2-3
v_call: TRBV10-2
cdr3_aa: CASSEFRGQGDTQYF

cdr3_length: 12
j_call: TRBJ2-1
v_call: TRBV6-5
cdr3_aa: CASSTGDHEQFF

cdr3_length: 15
j_call: TRBJ2-7
v_call: TRBV9
cdr3_aa: CASSVESVLGDEQYF

cdr3_length: 15
j_call: TRBJ1-2
v_call: TRBV14
cdr3_aa: CASSLTGTGEYGYTF

cdr3_length: 14
j_call: TRBJ1-4
v_call: TRBV11-3
cdr3_aa: CASSQGQGNEKLFF

cdr3_length: 14
j_call: TRBJ2-7
v_call: TRBV23-1
cdr3_aa: CASRIGREAYEQYF

cdr3_length: 13
j_call: TRBJ1-1
v_call: TRBV29-1
cdr3_aa: CSVDRDRYTEAFF